This T cell receptor (beta chain) was found in a study of cytomegalovirus exposure and HLA in healthy donors. Looked up from germline, CDR1 is PRHDT and CDR2 is FYEKMQ (reference sequence). Trimming shortened V by 1 base and J by 3 bases, and 11 bases separated the two germline ends. CDR3 size: 15 residues. The study ran its PCR with 60 Vbeta and 13 Jbeta primers. Clones were read by immunoSEQ multiplex PCR, and TCRdb kept only the in-frame ones, dropping some. The sample holds about 190,000 clones; around 79% are singletons and the top ten take roughly 1.6%. Study results and caveats: Reportedly, HLA-A and HLA-B alleles of most subjects were accurately predicted from TCR beta.

This clone was found a few times. Its antigen remains unidentified. Healthy bone marrow donors made up the donor group. The sequencing input was PBMCs. V is TRBV13 and J is TRBJ2-3, with D possibly being TRBD2 (6 bases). The sequence came from a young woman in good health and CMV-seronegative. CDR3: CASSLAGDETDTQYF. DNA for the CDR3: TGTGCCAGCAGCTTAGCGGGAGATGAAACAGATACGCAGTATTTT.